Listed below are T cell receptor beta chains from one sample, sequenced in a study of cytomegalovirus exposure and HLA in healthy donors. Using immunoSEQ multiplex PCR, the repertoire was profiled, and TCRdb retains in-frame clones only, with some absent. The profile shows 100,000 to 150,000 clones, roughly 93% of them singletons. What was sequenced was PBMCs. The receptor set was obtained from a woman aged 18 to 35 in good health and CMV-seronegative. Each CDR3 is given with its conserved first and last residue. A D gene is named only where the DNA matches it firmly. Clone size, where shown, is once, few, many, or a class for clones that have expanded.

V	J	D	size	CDR3	DNA
TRBV27	TRBJ1-6	NA	NA	CASSSIQGYNSPLHF	TGTGCCAGCAGTTCCATTCAGGGGTATAATTCACCCCTCCACTTT
TRBV30	TRBJ1-1	NA	NA	CAWSVPGRNTEAFF	TGTGCCTGGAGTGTACCGGGGAGGAACACTGAAGCTTTCTTT
TRBV28	TRBJ2-3	TRBD2	NA	CASSLHGGNTDTQYF	TGTGCCAGCAGTTTACACGGGGGGAACACAGATACGCAGTATTTT
TRBV11-2	TRBJ1-3	TRBD1	NA	CASSLLGGFGNTIYF	TGTGCCAGCAGCTTGTTAGGGGGCTTTGGAAACACCATATATTTT
TRBV7-9	TRBJ1-2	TRBD1	NA	CASSIRQGHGYTF	TGTGCCAGCAGTATACGACAGGGTCATGGCTACACCTTC
TRBV5-4	TRBJ1-1	TRBD1	NA	CASSLRSGGGNTEAFF	TGTGCCAGCAGCTTACGTTCAGGGGGTGGGAACACTGAAGCTTTCTTT
TRBV5-6	TRBJ2-1	TRBD1	NA	CASSSYGQGSSYNEQFF	TGTGCCAGCAGCTCATATGGACAGGGGAGCTCCTACAATGAGCAGTTCTTC
TRBV11-2	TRBJ1-4	NA	NA	CASSLDIQGGEKLFF	TGTGCCAGCAGCTTAGATATCCAGGGCGGTGAAAAACTGTTTTTT
TRBV2	TRBJ1-1	TRBD1	NA	CASAGGVEAFF	TGTGCCAGCGCAGGGGGCGTTGAAGCTTTCTTT
TRBV28	TRBJ1-1	NA	NA	CASNQESNTEAFF	TGTGCCAGCAACCAGGAAAGTAACACTGAAGCTTTCTTT
TRBV5-6	TRBJ1-1	NA	NA	CASSFGGGTEAFF	TGTGCCAGCAGCTTTGGGGGGGGTACTGAAGCTTTCTTT
TRBV7-3	TRBJ2-3	TRBD2	NA	CASSVSGVGDTQYF	TGTGCCAGCAGCGTTAGCGGGGTTGGAGATACGCAGTATTTT
TRBV27	TRBJ2-1	NA	NA	CASSWFSSYNEQFF	TGTGCCAGCAGTTGGTTCAGCTCCTACAATGAGCAGTTCTTC
TRBV5-1	TRBJ1-1	TRBD1	few	CASNPGQGFEAFF	TGCGCCAGCAACCCGGGACAGGGGTTTGAAGCTTTCTTT
TRBV30	TRBJ1-2	NA	NA	CAWRDSSSYGYTF	TGTGCCTGGAGGGACAGCAGTAGCTATGGCTACACCTTC
TRBV28	TRBJ2-3	TRBD1	NA	CASSRTGADTQYF	TGTGCCAGCAGTCGGACAGGGGCAGATACGCAGTATTTT
TRBV28	TRBJ1-1	NA	once	CASSIWGGQTEAFF	TGTGCCAGCAGTATATGGGGGGGGCAAACTGAAGCTTTCTTT
TRBV11-3	TRBJ2-5	NA	NA	CASSPTREETQYF	TGTGCCAGCAGCCCTACAAGGGAGGAGACCCAGTACTTC
TRBV29-1	TRBJ2-2	TRBD2	NA	CSVRTSGSKGELFF	TGCAGCGTTAGGACTAGCGGGAGTAAAGGGGAGCTGTTTTTT
TRBV28	TRBJ2-7	NA	NA	CASSSGGAFYEQYF	TGTGCCAGCAGTTCTGGCGGGGCGTTTTACGAGCAGTACTTC
TRBV27	TRBJ2-7	NA	NA	CASRRVSGSYEQYF	TGTGCCAGTCGCAGGGTGTCGGGTTCCTACGAGCAGTACTTC
TRBV6-1	TRBJ1-2	NA	NA	CASSEFWGEGYTF	TGTGCCAGCAGTGAATTCTGGGGCGAGGGCTACACCTTC
TRBV19	TRBJ1-3	TRBD1	NA	CASRRQGRSGNTIYF	TGTGCCAGCCGGCGACAGGGGAGGTCTGGAAACACCATATATTTT
TRBV30	TRBJ2-7	NA	NA	CAWSWGETYEQYF	TGTGCCTGGAGTTGGGGGGAAACCTACGAGCAGTACTTC
TRBV7-9	TRBJ1-1	NA	NA	CASSLETGRNTEAFF	TGTGCCAGCAGCTTAGAAACTGGTCGTAACACTGAAGCTTTCTTT
TRBV28	TRBJ2-3	TRBD2	NA	CASSLTLAGARDTQYF	TGTGCCAGCAGTTTGACACTAGCGGGGGCACGTGATACGCAGTATTTT
TRBV11-3	TRBJ1-5	NA	NA	CASSLASRVYSNQPQHF	TGTGCCAGCAGCTTAGCTTCGAGGGTCTATAGCAATCAGCCCCAGCATTTT
TRBV6-4	TRBJ1-1	NA	NA	CASSENRRAEAFF	TGTGCCAGCAGTGAAAACAGGAGGGCTGAAGCTTTCTTT
TRBV28	TRBJ2-7	TRBD1	NA	CASSPGQTYEQYF	TGTGCCAGCAGCCCGGGACAGACTTACGAGCAGTACTTC
TRBV5-1	TRBJ2-7	NA	NA	CASGDPTGTEQYF	TGCGCCAGCGGAGACCCGACAGGCACCGAGCAGTACTTC
TRBV5-4	TRBJ2-1	NA	NA	CASSWDSTGSYNEQFF	TGTGCCAGCAGCTGGGACTCCACTGGCTCCTACAATGAGCAGTTCTTC
TRBV28	TRBJ2-1	TRBD2	NA	CASSFLTGGNYNEQFF	TGTGCCAGCAGTTTTCTTACCGGGGGGAACTACAATGAGCAGTTCTTC
TRBV29-1	TRBJ2-3	TRBD1	NA	CSVARTGRGTDTQYF	TGCAGCGTTGCGCGGACAGGGCGGGGTACAGATACGCAGTATTTT
TRBV9	TRBJ2-2	NA	NA	CASSVDTTRELFF	TGTGCCAGCAGCGTAGATACGACTAGGGAGCTGTTTTTT
TRBV12-2	TRBJ2-7	NA	once	CASRGTSGNYEQYF	TGTGCAAGTCGAGGGACTAGCGGAAACTACGAGCAGTACTTC
TRBV7-9	TRBJ1-2	NA	NA	CASSLSGGNGYTF	TGTGCCAGCAGCTTAAGCGGGGGAAACGGCTACACCTTC